This TCR beta chain was captured in a study of cytomegalovirus exposure and HLA in healthy donors. Broader study findings: One later analysis, an examination of the 100 to 150 validation repertoires, found that first-cohort TCR clusters tended to co-occur in them. Under in vitro conditions, three CMV-associated chains were confirmed as specific for CMV antigens. The study listed approximately 160 cytomegalovirus-associated TCR beta chains.

Trimming cost V 2 bases and J 6 bases; bases outside gene matches: 12. The CDR3 loop spans 17 amino acids. Germline assignment: CDR1 WNHNN and CDR2 SYGVQD (reference sequence). Libraries were prepared by immunoSEQ multiplex PCR; TCRdb keeps only in-frame clonotypes and omits some of them. Here the sample spans around 180,000 clones, more than 75% being singletons. Regarding this clone: Its matching antigen is unknown.

Sample: PBMCs. The chain links TRBV10-1 to TRBJ2-3; TRBD1 aligns across 9 bases. The TCR originated in a woman under 30 in good health and CMV-seronegative. This CDR3 reads CASSEPLSTGGADTQYF. In DNA form, the CDR3 reads TGCGCCAGCAGTGAGCCCCTATCGACAGGGGGGGCGGATACGCAGTATTTT.